This TCR beta chain came from a study of OX40 agonist ivuxolimab in advanced cancers. At the level of the study: Patients with hepatocellular carcinoma, melanoma, renal cell or head and neck cancer made up the dose-escalation patients. Eligibility rules accepted prior anti-PD-1, anti-PD-L1 or anti-CTLA-4 therapy, and around 40% had some.

The protocol was immunoSEQ multiplex PCR, while the TCRdb copy is restricted to in-frame clones and leaves out a portion. The data show about 54,000 clones, with 60% to 80% seen just once and around 4.5% held by the top ten. Patients with autoimmune history or systemic immunosuppression were excluded. The germline V and J ends were trimmed by 7 bases and 8 bases, with 26 bases remaining between them. The CDR3 extends over 15 amino acids. Germline-derived CDR1 and CDR2 are SQVTM and ANQGSEA. The chain combines TRBV29-1 with TRBJ1-2; a possible D gene is TRBD1 (5 bases). This specimen was CD4+ or CD8+ T cells sorted from blood, taken in a trial of the OX40 agonist ivuxolimab. The TCR sequence derives from an adult with an advanced solid tumor such as melanoma, head and neck, liver or kidney cancer. The CDR3 is CSARGWGLSSEGYTF. CDR3 DNA: TGCAGCGCCCGGGGGTGGGGACTATCCTCGGAGGGCTACACCTTC. Full variable domain (rest looked up from reference TRBV29-1 and TRBJ1-2): SAVISQKPSRDICQRGTSLTIQCQVDSQVTMMFWYRQQPGQSLTLIATANQGSEATYESGFVIDKFPISRPNLTFSTLTVSNMSPEDSSIYLCSARGWGLSSEGYTFGSGTRLTVV.